One sample yielded the 18 T cell receptor beta chains listed below, sequenced in a study of monozygotic twins with inflammatory bowel disease. For each CDR3 protein, TCRdb gives one entry from its re-call of the 5' RACE reads, without DNA. In all, the sample yields hundreds of thousands of distinct CDR3 sequences. Sequences were obtained from blood. These receptor sequences come from a human donor with ulcerative colitis or Crohn's disease, or a healthy co-twin of an affected twin (not recorded which).

This chain links TRBV6-2 or TRBV6-3 with TRBJ2-2; TCRdb's assignment of TRBD2 cannot be checked, as there is no DNA. The germline V gene encodes CDR1 MNHEY and CDR2 SVGEGT. CDR3 size: 14 residues. CDR3 protein: CASRLEGRIGELFF.

The gene calls are TRBV20-1 and TRBJ2-5. CDR1 is DFQATT and CDR2 is SNEGSKA in the germline V gene (reference sequence). The CDR3 totals 12 residues. This chain's CDR3 is CSARGQVETQYF.

The V gene is TRBV7-2, the J gene TRBJ1-6. In germline, CDR1 is SGHTA, CDR2 FQGNSA. The CDR3 loop spans 15 amino acids. The CDR3 reads CASSLAGPKDSPLHF. The full variable domain, its missing parts supplied by reference TRBV7-2 and TRBJ1-6, is GAGVSQSPSNKVTEKGKDVELRCDPISGHTALYWYRQSLGQGLEFLIYFQGNSAPDKSGLPSDRFSAERTGGSVSTLTIQRTQQEDSAVYLCASSLAGPKDSPLHFGNGTRLTVT.

The V call is TRBV5-1, the J call TRBJ2-1. The CDR3 is 16 amino acids. CDR1 and CDR2 (germline): SGHRS, YFSETQ. This CDR3 is CASSSLAGGSYNEQFF. The variable domain in full, with the rest retrieved from reference TRBV5-1 and TRBJ2-1, is KAGVTQTPRYLIKTRGQQVTLSCSPISGHRSVSWYQQTPGQGLQFLFEYFSETQRNKGNFPGRFSGRQFSNSRSEMNVSTLELGDSALYLCASSSLAGGSYNEQFFGPGTRLTVL.

The genes are TRBV12-3 or TRBV12-4 and TRBJ2-3; the TRBD1 assignment by TCRdb is unverifiable without DNA. This CDR3 spans 14 amino acids. Here the CDR3 reads CASSLGGTTDTQYF.

The gene calls are TRBV6-2 or TRBV6-3 and TRBJ2-7. Germline CDR1 MNHEY, CDR2 SVGEGT. The CDR3 has 13 amino acids. CDR3 sequence: CASASADSYEQYF.

This chain links TRBV19 with TRBJ2-2; TCRdb's D call of TRBD1 is untestable without DNA. This CDR3 region has 15 residues. The germline V gene encodes CDR1 LNHDA and CDR2 SQIVND (reference sequence). CDR3 sequence: CASKAGERITGELFF.

The chain links TRBV4-3 to TRBJ2-2; TCRdb picks TRBD2, but there is no DNA to check that call. This CDR3 has 19 amino acids. Germline loops: CDR1 LGHNA, CDR2 YSLEER. Here the CDR3 reads CASSQESSGEWEHTGELFF.

This sequence joins TRBV7-9 and TRBJ1-1; no DNA is available, so the TRBD1 call from TCRdb remains unchecked. Germline V lookup: CDR1 SEHNR, CDR2 FQNEAQ (reference sequence). The CDR3 extends over 11 amino acids. The CDR3 sequence: CASSLSGEAFF.

V usage is TRBV7-2 and J usage is TRBJ2-7; the TCRdb call, TRBD1, lacks DNA for checking. Looked up from germline, CDR1 is SGHTA and CDR2 is FQGNSA. CDR3 length: 14 residues. The CDR3 here is CASSSQTGGVEQYF.

V and J are TRBV29-1 and TRBJ2-4; TCRdb picks TRBD1, but there is no DNA to check that call. Germline CDR1 SQVTM, CDR2 ANQGSEA. The CDR3 contains 13 residues. This chain's CDR3 is CSVESSGRNIQYF.

The V call is TRBV5-8, the J call TRBJ2-2. CDR3 length: 14 residues. CDR1 and CDR2 (germline): SGHTS, YDEGEE. This CDR3 reads CASSLDGIPGELFF.

V and J are TRBV6-6 and TRBJ2-1. Germline V lookup: CDR1 MNHNY, CDR2 SVGAGI (reference sequence). The CDR3 sequence is 11 residues long. CDR3 in amino acids: CASSSTVEQFF.

The chain employs TRBV3-1 and TRBJ1-6; TCRdb's D call of TRBD1 is untestable without DNA. From germline, CDR1 is LGHDT and CDR2 YNNKEL (reference sequence). The CDR3 totals 13 residues. The CDR3 sequence is CASSPTRESPLHF.

The chain joins TRBV28 to TRBJ2-6; TCRdb designates TRBD1, a call that cannot be tested without DNA. This CDR3 spans 16 amino acids. Germline V lookup: CDR1 MDHEN, CDR2 SYDVKM. CDR3 in amino acids: CASNIQGAQGANVLTF.

This chain connects TRBV2 to TRBJ2-2; the TCRdb call, TRBD2, lacks DNA for checking. The CDR3 covers 14 residues. Germline lookup yields CDR1 SNHLY and CDR2 FYNNEI. The CDR3 loop is CASSHRALAGELFF.

The genes are TRBV2 and TRBJ2-1; the TCRdb D gene call, TRBD2, has no DNA to confirm it. This CDR3 spans 15 amino acids. Germline V gene lookup returns CDR1 SNHLY and CDR2 FYNNEI. The CDR3 protein is CASSEKEGWYNEQFF.

J is TRBJ2-7 and V is TRBV5-1; the TRBD1 assignment by TCRdb is unverifiable without DNA. Germline V gene lookup returns CDR1 SGHRS and CDR2 YFSETQ. The CDR3 totals 16 residues. The CDR3 protein is CASSRTRGSFGNEQYF. Together with reference TRBV5-1 and TRBJ2-7, the CDR3 gives the full variable domain: KAGVTQTPRYLIKTRGQQVTLSCSPISGHRSVSWYQQTPGQGLQFLFEYFSETQRNKGNFPGRFSGRQFSNSRSEMNVSTLELGDSALYLCASSRTRGSFGNEQYFGPGTRLTVT.